This T cell receptor beta chain was identified in a study of CD8+ T cells in alopecia areata. Peripheral blood and lesional scalp punch biopsies were taken from alopecia areata patients. cDNA prepared by RNA extraction and subsequent reverse transcription served as the template for sequencing. The assay was immunoSEQ multiplex PCR, and TCRdb's table has in-frame clones only and misses some. The sample has under 70,000 clones, about 96% seen once. The CDR3 is made up of 15 amino acids. Per the germline V gene, CDR1 is SEHNR and CDR2 is FQNEAQ (reference sequence). Trimming at V came to 6 bases and at J to 4 bases, leaving 6 bases not matched to a gene.

The input for sequencing was CD8+ T cells sorted from blood, taken at week 0. The V and J genes are TRBV7-9 and TRBJ2-1; 10 bases align to TRBD2. The sequence came from a human donor with alopecia areata. CDR3 loop: CASSQGLARYNEQFF. CDR3 DNA sequence: TGTGCCAGCAGTCAGGGACTAGCGAGGTACAATGAGCAGTTCTTC.